These 24 T cell receptor beta chains came from one sample sequenced in a study of blood T cells in healthy people across ages (dated by TCRdb to the mid-2010s). The receptor library was made with 5' RACE. The instrument was an Illumina HiSeq 2500. A second PCR of roughly 7 to 11 cycles was performed with a sample-barcoded 5' primer and a J-beta primer mix. The raw public data were reprocessed by TCRdb itself: fastp quality trimming at Q25, MiXCR clonotype calling, in-frame beta chains only. Duplicate CDR3 protein sequences are folded into a single record with the most common DNA and genes. The sample profile shows roughly 1.5 million distinct CDR3 sequences; around 40% of them were found once. The ten largest clones add up to roughly 3.7% of the sample. Sequenced sample: blood. The origin of the receptors is a woman in her late teens or twenties in good health.

This clonotype has a single count. The V and J genes are TRBV20-1 and TRBJ1-4; D possibly corresponds to TRBD1 (5 bases). There are 18 residues in the CDR3. Germline V lookup: CDR1 DFQATT, CDR2 SNEGSKA (reference sequence). V gave up 2 bases and J gave up 8 bases, with 27 bases separating them. As DNA, the CDR3 is TGCAGTGCTAGAAAGATGCGGGGCGGGGGGTTAGTGGGGGAAAAACTGTTTTTT. It is translated as CSARKMRGGGLVGEKLFF.

This clonotype was seen more than once but under ten times. This chain links TRBV20-1 with TRBJ2-3; 10 bases are shared with TRBD2. The CDR3 is 14 residues long. Per the germline V gene, CDR1 is DFQATT and CDR2 is SNEGSKA (reference sequence). Trimming removed 4 bases from V and 2 bases from J; junction bases left unmatched: 3. CDR3 protein: CSATTSGPTDTQYF. The CDR3 DNA follows: TGCAGTGCTACGACTAGCGGGCCCACAGATACGCAGTATTTT.

The chain couples TRBV7-2 to TRBJ2-3; D is unresolved. There are 11 residues in the CDR3. The V gene's germline CDR1 is SGHTA and CDR2 FQGNSA. Trimming shortened V by 7 bases and J by 5 bases, and 7 bases separated the two germline ends. The CDR3 spells CASMIRDTQYF. In nucleotides, the CDR3 is TGTGCCAGCATGATACGAGATACGCAGTATTTT.

This clonotype has at least ten counts. V gene TRBV7-2 combines with J gene TRBJ2-6; the D is unclear. Trimming left V 2 bases short and J 1 base short, with 6 bases between. CDR1 and CDR2 (germline): SGHTA, FQGNSA. CDR3 length: 15 amino acids. CDR3 amino acids: CASSLSPSGANVLTF. Written as DNA, the CDR3 is TGTGCCAGCAGCTTAAGTCCATCTGGGGCCAACGTCCTGACTTTC.

This clonotype was counted only a few times. The chain has TRBV4-2 and TRBJ2-7; D is tentatively TRBD1 or TRBD2 (6 bases each). V dropped 4 bases and J dropped 7 bases, with 29 bases sitting between them. The CDR3 sequence is 18 residues long. The germline V gene encodes CDR1 LGHNA and CDR2 YNFKEQ. CDR3 in amino acids: CASSLTWGAVSPYNEQYF. CDR3 sequence (DNA): TGTGCCAGCAGCCTTACATGGGGGGCGGTATCTCCCTACAATGAGCAGTACTTC.

The chain employs TRBV12-3 or TRBV12-4 and TRBJ2-7; D possibly corresponds to TRBD2 (5 bases). V shed 2 bases and J shed 9 bases, with 17 bases lying between them. The CDR3 sequence is 14 residues long. CDR3 protein: CASSLTPGSVAQYF. CDR3 coding DNA: TGTGCCAGCAGTTTAACCCCGGGGAGTGTAGCGCAGTACTTC.

The chain couples TRBV5-5 to TRBJ2-1; either TRBD1 or TRBD2 may supply D (5 bases each). Germline V gene data show CDR1 as SGHKS and CDR2 as YYEKEE (reference sequence). Trimming cost V 0 bases and J 0 bases, with 10 bases left between them. CDR3 length: 16 residues. CDR3 sequence reads: CASSLAEGSSYNEQFF. In DNA form, the CDR3 reads TGTGCCAGCAGCTTGGCCGAGGGGAGCTCCTACAATGAGCAGTTCTTC.

The V and J genes are TRBV20-1 and TRBJ2-1, with D perhaps TRBD1 (6 bases). Germline assignment: CDR1 DFQATT and CDR2 SNEGSKA (reference sequence). Trimming pared 3 bases from V and 7 bases from J, leaving 16 bases between. The CDR3 contains 14 residues. CDR3 in DNA: TGCAGTGCTAGTCCGCCAGGGGTTAGGAATGAGCAGTTCTTC. It codes for CSASPPGVRNEQFF.

V usage is TRBV12-3 or TRBV12-4 and J usage is TRBJ2-5; 12 bases are shared with TRBD2. The CDR3 runs to 18 residues. Losses at the gene ends were 4 bases for V and 1 base for J; bases not matched to a gene: 10. The CDR3 is CASSSPEAGLAGQETQYF. Here the CDR3 DNA reads TGTGCCAGCAGTTCCCCGGAGGCGGGACTAGCGGGCCAAGAGACCCAGTACTTC.

V and J are TRBV28 and TRBJ2-5; 9 nucleotides align to TRBD2. The junction had 11 bases not matched to a gene; V was cut back by 10 bases and J by 2 bases. Looked up from germline, CDR1 is MDHEN and CDR2 is SYDVKM. The CDR3 contains 15 residues. CDR3 sequence: CATEINLAGQETQYF. The CDR3 region has the DNA TGTGCCACCGAAATTAACCTAGCGGGACAAGAGACCCAGTACTTC.

This clonotype was seen once. The V and J genes are TRBV20-1 and TRBJ1-2; the D is unclear. Germline CDR1 DFQATT, CDR2 SNEGSKA (reference sequence). The V gene lost 3 bases and the J gene lost 2 bases, with 13 bases spanning the gap. This CDR3 is built from 14 residues. Here the CDR3 reads CSASRPGRNYGYTF. The CDR3 DNA is TGCAGTGCTAGTCGGCCAGGCCGAAACTATGGCTACACCTTC.

The V call is TRBV27, the J call TRBJ2-1; TRBD2 aligns across 16 bases. J lost 9 bases, V lost 4 bases, and 6 bases had no gene match. The CDR3 length is 16 residues. Germline assignment: CDR1 MNHEY and CDR2 SMNVEV (reference sequence). CDR3 loop: CASSSGLAGGVAEQFF. Written as DNA, the CDR3 is TGTGCCAGCAGTTCGGGACTAGCGGGAGGGGTCGCTGAGCAGTTCTTC.

The chain joins TRBV27 to TRBJ2-7; TRBD1 matches 9 bases. Germline V gene data show CDR1 as MNHEY and CDR2 as SMNVEV (reference sequence). V lost 2 bases and J lost 0; bases outside the gene matches: 8. CDR3 length: 17 amino acids. The CDR3 spells CASSLRGRQGVSYEQYF. The CDR3 coding sequence is TGTGCCAGCAGTTTACGGGGACGACAGGGGGTCTCCTACGAGCAGTACTTC.

The V gene is TRBV4-3, the J gene TRBJ1-1, with 8 bases fitting TRBD1. Germline CDR1 and CDR2: LGHNA and YSLEER. The CDR3 spans 17 residues. V lost 0 bases to trimming and J lost 1 base; unmatched junction nucleotides: 7. The CDR3 sequence: CASSQDSRGRWNTEAFF. The CDR3 region has the DNA TGCGCCAGCAGCCAAGATTCCAGGGGGCGATGGAACACTGAAGCTTTCTTT.

Only a few counts were recorded for this clonotype. The chain combines TRBV29-1 with TRBJ1-5; TRBD1 aligns across 9 bases. Germline V CDR1 and CDR2: SQVTM, ANQGSEA. The J segment lost 3 bases and the V segment lost 6 bases, leaving 6 bases of the junction unmatched. The CDR3 runs to 14 residues. The CDR3 protein is CSVADRGHNQPQHF. The CDR3 DNA reads as TGCAGCGTCGCGGACAGGGGTCACAATCAGCCCCAGCATTTT. The entire variable domain, with the rest obtained from reference TRBV29-1 and TRBJ1-5, is as follows: SAVISQKPSRDICQRGTSLTIQCQVDSQVTMMFWYRQQPGQSLTLIATANQGSEATYESGFVIDKFPISRPNLTFSTLTVSNMSPEDSSIYLCSVADRGHNQPQHFGDGTRLSIL.

The chain carries TRBV2 and TRBJ2-5; D is uncertain. Trimming removed 6 bases from V and 0 bases from J, with 5 bases in between. This CDR3 has 12 residues. Germline values: CDR1 SNHLY, CDR2 FYNNEI. In nucleotides, the CDR3 is TGTGCCAGCAGGCGCAACCAAGAGACCCAGTACTTC. Its protein is CASRRNQETQYF.

This chain uses TRBV15 with TRBJ1-1; D remains ambiguous. This CDR3 has 15 residues. Per germline, CDR1 LNHNV and CDR2 YYDKDF (reference sequence). Trimming removed 1 base from V and 2 bases from J, with 11 bases in between. In DNA form, the CDR3 reads TGTGCCACCAGCAGAGTTGGGATCTATAACACTGAAGCTTTCTTT. It translates to CATSRVGIYNTEAFF.

Details on this clonotype: This may be a read error, as it is one base from a much larger clone. The chain recombines TRBV7-2 with TRBJ2-1; D ambiguous. The end of the DNA fits TRBJ2-7 better, so the J call may be wrong. From germline, CDR1 is SGHTA and CDR2 FQGNSA. This CDR3 comprises 12 residues. The CDR3 loop reads CASSFLGREQYF. CDR3 bases: TGTGCCAGCAGCTTCCTTGGTCGTGAGCAGTACTTC.

CDR3 sequence reads: CASSVGSASTDTQYF. CDR3 bases: TGTGCCAGCAGCGTAGGATCGGCAAGCACAGATACGCAGTATTTT. The V and J genes are TRBV9 and TRBJ2-3, with D unclear. V shed 0 bases and J shed 0 bases, with 8 bases lying between them. CDR3 length equals 15 residues. Germline V gene data show CDR1 as SGDLS and CDR2 as YYNGEE. Filled out from reference TRBV9 and TRBJ2-3, the complete variable domain reads DSGVTQTPKHLITATGQRVTLRCSPRSGDLSVYWYQQSLDQGLQFLIQYYNGEERAKGNILERFSAQQFPDLHSELNLSSLELGDSALYFCASSVGSASTDTQYFGPGTRLTVL.

The J gene is TRBJ1-2, the V gene TRBV5-1, with no clear D. With 0 bases removed from V and 4 bases from J, the gap between germline ends came to 10 bases. The germline V gene encodes CDR1 SGHRS and CDR2 YFSETQ. The CDR3 has 14 residues. The DNA for the CDR3 is TGCGCCAGCAGCTTGGTCGGGGAAGCCTATGGCTACACCTTC. It codes for CASSLVGEAYGYTF.

The chain links TRBV7-9 to TRBJ2-1; D is possibly TRBD2 (5 bases). The J call is in doubt because the DNA end fits TRBJ2-7 better. From germline, CDR1 is SEHNR and CDR2 FQNEAQ (reference sequence). This CDR3 has 15 residues. CDR3 sequence reads: CASSPGSAIYNEQYF. CDR3 DNA: TGTGCCAGCAGCCCGGGTAGCGCGATATACAATGAGCAGTACTTC.

CDR3 amino acids: CASSPGQGGYDEQFF. The CDR3, as DNA: TGCGCCAGCAGCCCGGGACAGGGGGGCTATGATGAGCAGTTCTTC. This rearrangement joins TRBV5-1 to TRBJ2-1; TRBD1 matches at 11 bases. From germline, CDR1 is SGHRS and CDR2 YFSETQ. V dropped 4 bases and J dropped 8; count of bases not matched to a gene: 8. This CDR3 region has 15 residues. Combining the CDR3 with reference TRBV5-1 and TRBJ2-1 gives the whole variable domain KAGVTQTPRYLIKTRGQQVTLSCSPISGHRSVSWYQQTPGQGLQFLFEYFSETQRNKGNFPGRFSGRQFSNSRSEMNVSTLELGDSALYLCASSPGQGGYDEQFFGPGTRLTVL.

The chain carries TRBV6-2 or TRBV6-3 and TRBJ2-7; D not resolved. This CDR3 is built from 13 residues. From germline, CDR1 is MNHEY and CDR2 SVGEGT. With 2 bases removed from V and 7 bases from J, the gap between germline ends came to 12 bases. This chain's CDR3 is CASSYRIVDEQYF. The CDR3 nucleotides read TGTGCCAGCAGTTACCGGATTGTCGATGAGCAGTACTTC.

This chain uses TRBV5-6 with TRBJ2-3, with D possibly being TRBD2 (6 bases). Germline values: CDR1 SGHDT, CDR2 YYEEEE. CDR3 size: 16 residues. V was cut by 4 bases and J by 2 bases, with 17 bases left in between. CDR3 nucleotide sequence: TGTGCCAGCAGCCTCCGGGACTTTTCTAACACAGATACGCAGTATTTT. Residues: CASSLRDFSNTDTQYF.